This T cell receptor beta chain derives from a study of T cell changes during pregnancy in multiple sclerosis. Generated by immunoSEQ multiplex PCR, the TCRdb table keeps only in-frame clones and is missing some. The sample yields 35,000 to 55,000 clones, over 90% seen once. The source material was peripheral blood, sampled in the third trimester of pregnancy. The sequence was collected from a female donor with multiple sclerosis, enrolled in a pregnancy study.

In DNA, the CDR3 is TGTGCCACCACATACAGGGTAGGGGAGACCCAGTACTTC. Translated: CATTYRVGETQYF. The chain employs TRBV15 and TRBJ2-5; TRBD1 is a possible D gene (6 bases). CDR3 size: 13 residues. V lost 7 bases and J 5 bases, leaving 14 bases between the germline ends. From germline, CDR1 is LNHNV and CDR2 YYDKDF (reference sequence).